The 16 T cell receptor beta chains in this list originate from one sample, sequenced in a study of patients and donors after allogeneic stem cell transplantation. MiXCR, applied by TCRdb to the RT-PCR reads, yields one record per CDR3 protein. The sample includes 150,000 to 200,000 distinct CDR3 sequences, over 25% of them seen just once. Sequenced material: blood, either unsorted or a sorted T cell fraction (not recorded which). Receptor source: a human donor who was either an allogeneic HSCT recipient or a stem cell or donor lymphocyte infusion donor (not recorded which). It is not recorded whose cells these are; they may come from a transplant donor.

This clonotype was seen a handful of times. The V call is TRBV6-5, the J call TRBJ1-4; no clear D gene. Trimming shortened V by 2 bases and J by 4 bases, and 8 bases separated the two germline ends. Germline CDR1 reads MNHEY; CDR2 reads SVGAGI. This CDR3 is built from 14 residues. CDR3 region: CASSYLSFNEKLFF. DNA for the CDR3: TGTGCCAGCAGTTACCTATCCTTTAATGAAAAACTGTTTTTT.

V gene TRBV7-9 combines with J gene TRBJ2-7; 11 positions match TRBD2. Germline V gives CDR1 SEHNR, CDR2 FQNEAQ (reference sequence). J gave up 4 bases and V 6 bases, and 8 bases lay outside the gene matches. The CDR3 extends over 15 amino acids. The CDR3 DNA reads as TGTGCCAGCAGTCCCACTAGCGGGAGTGTTTACGAGCAGTACTTC. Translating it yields CASSPTSGSVYEQYF. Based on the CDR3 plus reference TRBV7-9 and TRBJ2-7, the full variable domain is DTGVSQNPRHKITKRGQNVTFRCDPISEHNRLYWYRQTLGQGPEFLTYFQNEAQLEKSRLLSDRFSAERPKGSFSTLEIQRTEQGDSAMYLCASSPTSGSVYEQYFGPGTRLTVT.

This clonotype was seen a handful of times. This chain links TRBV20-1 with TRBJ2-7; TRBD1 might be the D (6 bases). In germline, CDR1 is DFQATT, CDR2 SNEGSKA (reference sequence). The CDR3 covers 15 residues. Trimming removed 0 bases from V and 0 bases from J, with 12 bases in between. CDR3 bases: TGCAGTGCTAGAGATTCAGGGGCGGGCTCCTACGAGCAGTACTTC. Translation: CSARDSGAGSYEQYF.

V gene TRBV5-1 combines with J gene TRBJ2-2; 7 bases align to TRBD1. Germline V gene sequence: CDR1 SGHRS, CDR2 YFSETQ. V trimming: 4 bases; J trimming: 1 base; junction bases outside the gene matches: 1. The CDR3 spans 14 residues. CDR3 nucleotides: TGCGCCAGCAGCAGACAGGGGAACACCGGGGAGCTGTTTTTT. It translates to CASSRQGNTGELFF.

CDR3 nucleotides: TGTGCCAGCAGTTTTCCCCTAGCGGTCTACAATGAGCAGTTCTTC. This sequence encodes CASSFPLAVYNEQFF. The gene calls are TRBV28 and TRBJ2-1, with 7 positions matching TRBD2. V lost 3 bases and J lost 3; bases outside the gene matches: 5. Looked up from germline, CDR1 is MDHEN and CDR2 is SYDVKM. CDR3 length equals 15 residues.

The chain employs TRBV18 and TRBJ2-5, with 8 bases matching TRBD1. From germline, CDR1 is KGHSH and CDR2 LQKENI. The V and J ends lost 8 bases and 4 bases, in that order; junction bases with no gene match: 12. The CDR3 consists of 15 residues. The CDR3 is CASVQGAPGGETQYF. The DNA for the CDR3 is TGTGCCAGCGTCCAGGGGGCGCCTGGGGGAGAGACCCAGTACTTC.

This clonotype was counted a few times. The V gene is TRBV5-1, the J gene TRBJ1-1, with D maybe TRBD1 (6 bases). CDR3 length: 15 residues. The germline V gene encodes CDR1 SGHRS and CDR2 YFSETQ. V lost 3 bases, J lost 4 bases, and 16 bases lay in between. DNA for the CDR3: TGCGCCAGCAGCTCAACGCTTACAGGGCGCACTGAAGCTTTCTTT. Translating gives CASSSTLTGRTEAFF.

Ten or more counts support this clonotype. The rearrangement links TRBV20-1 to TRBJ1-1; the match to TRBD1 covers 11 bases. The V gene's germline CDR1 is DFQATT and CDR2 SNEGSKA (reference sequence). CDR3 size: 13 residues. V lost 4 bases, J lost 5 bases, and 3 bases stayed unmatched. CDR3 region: CSATDRGRTEAFF. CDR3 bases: TGCAGTGCTACGGACAGGGGGCGGACTGAAGCTTTCTTT.

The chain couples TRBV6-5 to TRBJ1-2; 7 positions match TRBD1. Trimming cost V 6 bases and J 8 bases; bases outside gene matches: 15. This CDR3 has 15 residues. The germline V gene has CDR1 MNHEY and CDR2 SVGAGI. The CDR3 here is CASRLLDRVFTGYTF. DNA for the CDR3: TGTGCCAGCAGGCTCTTAGACAGGGTGTTTACGGGCTACACCTTC.

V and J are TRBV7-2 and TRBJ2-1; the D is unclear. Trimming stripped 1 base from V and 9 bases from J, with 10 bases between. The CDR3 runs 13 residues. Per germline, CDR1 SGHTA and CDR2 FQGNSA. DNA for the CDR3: TGTGCCAGCAGCTTAGAGAAAAGCCTTGAGCAGTTCTTC. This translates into CASSLEKSLEQFF.

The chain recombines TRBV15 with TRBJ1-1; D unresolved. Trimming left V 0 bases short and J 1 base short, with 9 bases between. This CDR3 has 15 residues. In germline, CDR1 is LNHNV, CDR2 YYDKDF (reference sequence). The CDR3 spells CATSRDPRQNTEAFF. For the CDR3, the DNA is TGTGCCACCAGCAGAGATCCCCGACAGAACACTGAAGCTTTCTTT.

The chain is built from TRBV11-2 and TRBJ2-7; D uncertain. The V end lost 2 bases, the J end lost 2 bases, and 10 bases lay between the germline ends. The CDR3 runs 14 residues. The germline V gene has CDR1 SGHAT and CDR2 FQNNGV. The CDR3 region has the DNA TGTGCCAGCAGCTTAATATGGTCGACCTACGAGCAGTACTTC. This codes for CASSLIWSTYEQYF.

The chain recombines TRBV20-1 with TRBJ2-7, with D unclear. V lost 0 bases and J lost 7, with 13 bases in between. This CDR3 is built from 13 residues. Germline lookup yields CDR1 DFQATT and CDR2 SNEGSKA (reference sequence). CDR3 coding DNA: TGCAGTGCTAGAGATCCGACCAATATTGAGCAGTACTTC. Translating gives CSARDPTNIEQYF.

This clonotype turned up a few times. The CDR3, as DNA: TGTGCCATCGGCGCCAGAACTAGCGGGAGCCCTTACGAGCAGTACTTC. This translates into CAIGARTSGSPYEQYF. The chain combines TRBV10-3 with TRBJ2-7, with 11 bases lining up with TRBD2. V dropped 8 bases and J dropped 4; count of bases not matched to a gene: 13. Germline values: CDR1 ENHRY, CDR2 SYGVKD. The CDR3 covers 16 residues.

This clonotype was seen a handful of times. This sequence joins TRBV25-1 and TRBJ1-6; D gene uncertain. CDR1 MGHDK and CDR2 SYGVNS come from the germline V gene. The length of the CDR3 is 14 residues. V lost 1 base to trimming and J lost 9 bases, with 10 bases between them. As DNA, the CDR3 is TGTGCCAGCAGTGAATTCGCCGGGAGTTCACCCCTCCACTTT. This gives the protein CASSEFAGSSPLHF. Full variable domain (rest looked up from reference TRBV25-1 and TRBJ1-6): EADIYQTPRYLVIGTGKKITLECSQTMGHDKMYWYQQDPGMELHLIHYSYGVNSTEKGDLSSESTVSRIRTEHFPLTLESARPSHTSQYLCASSEFAGSSPLHFGNGTRLTVT.

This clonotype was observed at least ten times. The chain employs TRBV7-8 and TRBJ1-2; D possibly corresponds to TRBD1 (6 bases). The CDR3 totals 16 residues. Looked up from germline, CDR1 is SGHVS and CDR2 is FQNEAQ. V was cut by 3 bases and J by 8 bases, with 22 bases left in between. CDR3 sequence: CASSFLVVGADRGYTF. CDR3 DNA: TGTGCCAGCAGCTTTCTCGTCGTGGGGGCTGATAGGGGCTACACCTTC.